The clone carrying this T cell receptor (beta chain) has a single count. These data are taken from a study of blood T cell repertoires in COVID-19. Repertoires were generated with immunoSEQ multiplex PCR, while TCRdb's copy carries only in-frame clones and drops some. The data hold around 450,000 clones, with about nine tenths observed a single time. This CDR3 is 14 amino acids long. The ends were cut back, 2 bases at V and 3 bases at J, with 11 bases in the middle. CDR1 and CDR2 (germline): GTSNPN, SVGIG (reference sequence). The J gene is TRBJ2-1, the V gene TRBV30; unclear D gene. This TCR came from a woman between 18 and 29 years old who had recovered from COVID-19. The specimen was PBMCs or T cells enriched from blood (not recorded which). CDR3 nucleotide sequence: TGTGCCTGGAGTATAACGACGGGCTACAATGAGCAGTTCTTC. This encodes CAWSITTGYNEQFF.